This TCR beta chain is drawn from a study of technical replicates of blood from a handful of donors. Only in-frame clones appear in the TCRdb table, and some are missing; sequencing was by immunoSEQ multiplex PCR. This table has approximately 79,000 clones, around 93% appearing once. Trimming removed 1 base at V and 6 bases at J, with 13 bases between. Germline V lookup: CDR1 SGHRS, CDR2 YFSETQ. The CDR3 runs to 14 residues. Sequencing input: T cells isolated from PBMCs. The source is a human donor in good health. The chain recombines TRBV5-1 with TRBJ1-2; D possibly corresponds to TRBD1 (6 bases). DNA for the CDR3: TGCGCCAGCAGCTTGAACAGGGTTGTTGATGGCTACACCTTC. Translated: CASSLNRVVDGYTF.